These 17 T cell receptor beta chains share one sample of origin, sequenced in a study of blood T cell repertoires in COVID-19. Some clones are missing from TCRdb's copy, which holds only in-frame ones; the method was immunoSEQ multiplex PCR. The sample lists hundreds of thousands of clones; about 85% were seen once. Sequencing was carried out using peripheral blood. These receptors were taken from a woman between 18 and 30 years old who had recovered from COVID-19.

The chain recombines TRBV9 with TRBJ2-1; perhaps TRBD2 as D (5 bases). This CDR3 is 14 amino acids long. The V and J ends lost 0 bases and 3 bases respectively, with 7 bases between them. From germline, CDR1 is SGDLS and CDR2 YYNGEE. CDR3 DNA: TGTGCCAGCAGCGTAGCCGGGAACTACAATGAGCAGTTCTTC. This gives the protein CASSVAGNYNEQFF.

The chain combines TRBV6-2 or TRBV6-3 with TRBJ1-2; D is uncertain. V was shortened by 2 bases and J by 0 bases, with 19 bases between the two germline ends. The CDR3 is 18 amino acids. Germline loops: CDR1 MNHEY, CDR2 SVGEGT. The CDR3 loop is CASSYTRLGATPNYGYTF. The CDR3 DNA sequence: TGTGCCAGCAGTTACACCCGACTTGGCGCAACCCCTAACTATGGCTACACCTTC.

The genes are TRBV29-1 and TRBJ1-6, with TRBD1 matching over 7 bases. The CDR3 runs to 15 residues. V gave up 6 bases and J gave up 9 bases; unmatched junction bases: 14. Looked up from germline, CDR1 is SQVTM and CDR2 is ANQGSEA. In DNA, the CDR3 is TGCAGCGTCCTGGAAGACAGGGAAAAGAGTTCACCCCTCCACTTT. Its protein is CSVLEDREKSSPLHF.

This clone is a singleton in its sample. This rearrangement joins TRBV7-9 to TRBJ1-5; no clear D gene. The germline gives CDR1 SEHNR, CDR2 FQNEAQ (reference sequence). This CDR3 has 13 amino acids. V was clipped by 5 bases and J by 0 bases, with 5 bases between them. Here the CDR3 reads CASSQYSNQPQHF. CDR3 in DNA: TGTGCCAGCAGCCAGTATAGCAATCAGCCCCAGCATTTT. Using reference TRBV7-9 and TRBJ1-5 for the parts outside the CDR3, the full variable domain is DTGVSQNPRHKITKRGQNVTFRCDPISEHNRLYWYRQTLGQGPEFLTYFQNEAQLEKSRLLSDRFSAERPKGSFSTLEIQRTEQGDSAMYLCASSQYSNQPQHFGDGTRLSIL.

The chain has TRBV29-1 and TRBJ2-2; TRBD2 agrees at 12 bases. Germline CDR1 is SQVTM and CDR2 is ANQGSEA. The CDR3 extends over 14 amino acids. Trimming took 6 bases from V and 5 from J; bases not matched to a gene: 4. This CDR3 is CSVGLAGLTGELFF. The DNA for the CDR3 is TGCAGCGTCGGACTAGCGGGACTAACCGGGGAGCTGTTTTTT.

In its sample, this clone was seen once. The V gene is TRBV10-1, the J gene TRBJ2-1; no clear D gene. The germline CDR1 and CDR2 sequences are WNHNN and SYGVQD (reference sequence). This CDR3 has 14 amino acids. V was trimmed by 3 bases and J by 5 bases, leaving 11 bases between them. CDR3 sequence (DNA): TGCGCCAGCAGTGATCCAGGTTCGGACAATGAGCAGTTCTTC. This codes for CASSDPGSDNEQFF.

V gene TRBV5-4 combines with J gene TRBJ2-4, with TRBD1 matching 7 bases. Germline CDR1 reads SGHNT; CDR2 reads YYREEE (reference sequence). J gave up 4 bases and V 0 bases, and 1 base lay outside the gene matches. The CDR3 consists of 14 residues. The CDR3, as DNA: TGTGCCAGCAGCTTGGAACAGGGGAAAAACATTCAGTACTTC. It translates to CASSLEQGKNIQYF. The whole variable domain, filled in from reference TRBV5-4 and TRBJ2-4, reads ETGVTQSPTHLIKTRGQQVTLRCSSQSGHNTVSWYQQALGQGPQFIFQYYREEENGRGNFPPRFSGLQFPNYSSELNVNALELDDSALYLCASSLEQGKNIQYFGAGTRLSVL.

This chain joins TRBV27 and TRBJ1-1, with no clear D. Deletions cut 3 bases from V and 1 base from J, with 6 bases between. The CDR3 is 13 residues long. Germline V gene sequence: CDR1 MNHEY, CDR2 SMNVEV (reference sequence). The CDR3 DNA sequence: TGTGCCAGCAGTTTCTCCGGGAACACTGAAGCTTTCTTT. Its protein product is CASSFSGNTEAFF.

This clone occurred once. The chain couples TRBV5-6 to TRBJ2-7; the D is unclear. CDR3 size: 14 residues. In germline, CDR1 is SGHDT, CDR2 YYEEEE. V shed 0 bases and J shed 2 bases, with 9 bases lying between them. The CDR3: CASSLEEIPYEQYF. CDR3 sequence (DNA): TGTGCCAGCAGCTTGGAAGAGATTCCCTACGAGCAGTACTTC. Supplemented by reference TRBV5-6 and TRBJ2-7, the full variable domain reads DAGVTQSPTHLIKTRGQQVTLRCSPKSGHDTVSWYQQALGQGPQFIFQYYEEEERQRGNFPDRFSGHQFPNYSSELNVNALLLGDSALYLCASSLEEIPYEQYFGPGTRLTVT.

This chain connects TRBV5-1 to TRBJ1-3; D is unclear. Germline CDR1 reads SGHRS; CDR2 reads YFSETQ. V was shortened by 2 bases and J by 7 bases, with 10 bases between the two germline ends. CDR3 length: 13 amino acids. The CDR3 region is CASSFNYGNTIYF. Here the CDR3 DNA reads TGCGCCAGCAGCTTCAACTACGGGAACACCATATATTTT.

V usage is TRBV5-6 and J usage is TRBJ2-1, with TRBD2 matching 7 bases. Germline V CDR1 and CDR2: SGHDT, YYEEEE. The V and J ends lost 3 bases and 5 bases, in that order; junction bases with no gene match: 8. CDR3 length equals 15 residues. The CDR3 DNA reads TGTGCCAGCAGCTCCCGGGAGGTGGGGCACAATGAGCAGTTCTTC. It is translated as CASSSREVGHNEQFF.

A single count supports this clone. The rearrangement uses TRBV18 and TRBJ2-1; unclear D gene. V gave up 0 bases and J gave up 9 bases, with 15 bases separating them. CDR3 length: 15 amino acids. CDR1 and CDR2 (germline): KGHSH, LQKENI. The CDR3 loop reads CASSPPQALMVEQFF. The CDR3 DNA reads as TGTGCCAGCTCACCACCCCAGGCATTGATGGTTGAGCAGTTCTTC.

CDR3 DNA: TGCAGCGTGGACTCGGACAGGATAAGCACAGATACGCAGTATTTT. It specifies CSVDSDRISTDTQYF. The chain links TRBV29-1 to TRBJ2-3, with 7 bases fitting TRBD1. CDR1 is SQVTM, CDR2 ANQGSEA, per germline. V was clipped by 6 bases and J by 0 bases; unmatched bases: 9. The CDR3 is made up of 15 amino acids.

The gene calls are TRBV7-9 and TRBJ1-1; D uncertain. This CDR3 contains 16 residues. Trimming removed 5 bases from V and 0 bases from J, with 16 bases in between. CDR1 is SEHNR and CDR2 is FQNEAQ in the germline V gene (reference sequence). CDR3 region: CASSPTEQNLNTEAFF. CDR3 sequence (DNA): TGTGCCAGCAGCCCGACGGAGCAGAACTTGAACACTGAAGCTTTCTTT.

This sequence joins TRBV5-4 and TRBJ2-7; 9 bases are shared with TRBD1. CDR3 length equals 13 residues. J gave up 5 bases and V 3 bases, and 3 bases lay outside the gene matches. Germline loops: CDR1 SGHNT, CDR2 YYREEE (reference sequence). The CDR3, as DNA: TGTGCCAGCAGCTGGGACAGGGTCAACGAGCAGTACTTC. It specifies CASSWDRVNEQYF. Complete variable domain (other parts from reference TRBV5-4 and TRBJ2-7): ETGVTQSPTHLIKTRGQQVTLRCSSQSGHNTVSWYQQALGQGPQFIFQYYREEENGRGNFPPRFSGLQFPNYSSELNVNALELDDSALYLCASSWDRVNEQYFGPGTRLTVT.

The chain carries TRBV24-1 and TRBJ1-2, with 8 positions matching TRBD1. The CDR3 sequence is 14 residues long. V was clipped by 1 base and J by 8 bases; unmatched bases: 5. Germline-derived CDR1 and CDR2 are KGHDR and SFDVKD. The CDR3 protein is CATSDFRTGFGYTF. CDR3 sequence (DNA): TGTGCCACCAGTGATTTCCGGACAGGGTTCGGCTACACCTTC.

To note about this clone: Distinct nucleotide sequences in the sample also encode this CDR3. The chain couples TRBV6-5 to TRBJ1-2; the match to TRBD1 covers 9 bases. Germline lookup yields CDR1 MNHEY and CDR2 SVGAGI. The length of the CDR3 is 14 residues. After removal of 6 bases from V and 5 bases from J, the junction contained 7 bases not matched to a gene. The chain's CDR3 is CASSRDRANYGYTF. The CDR3 bases are TGTGCCAGCAGCCGGGACAGGGCGAATTATGGCTACACCTTC.